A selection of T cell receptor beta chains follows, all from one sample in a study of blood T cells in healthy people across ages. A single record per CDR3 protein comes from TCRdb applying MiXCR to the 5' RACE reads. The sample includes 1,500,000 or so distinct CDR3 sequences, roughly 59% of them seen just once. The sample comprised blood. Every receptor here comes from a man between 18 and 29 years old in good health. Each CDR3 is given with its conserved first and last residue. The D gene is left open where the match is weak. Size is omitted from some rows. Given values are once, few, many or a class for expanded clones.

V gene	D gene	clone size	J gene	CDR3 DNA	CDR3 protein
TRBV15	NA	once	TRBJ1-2	TGTGCCACCAGCAGAGAGCCCATGGACAGAATATTCTATGGCTACACCTTC	CATSREPMDRIFYGYTF
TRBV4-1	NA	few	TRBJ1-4	TGCGCCAGCAGCCCCGAGGTGGCAACTAATGAAAAACTGTTTTTT	CASSPEVATNEKLFF
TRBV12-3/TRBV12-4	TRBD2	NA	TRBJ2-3	TGTGCCAGCAGCCGAACTAGCGGGTTGACGGATACGCAGTATTTT	CASSRTSGLTDTQYF
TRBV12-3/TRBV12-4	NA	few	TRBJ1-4	TGTGCCAGCAGCCCCCGGGGGGTTGAAAAACTGTTTTTT	CASSPRGVEKLFF
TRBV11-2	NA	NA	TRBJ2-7	TGTGCCAGCAGCTTAAATGCGGGAACCTACGAGCAGTACTTC	CASSLNAGTYEQYF
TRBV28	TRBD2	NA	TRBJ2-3	TGTGCCAGCAGTTCGACTAGCGGGAGAAAGGATACGCAGTATTTT	CASSSTSGRKDTQYF
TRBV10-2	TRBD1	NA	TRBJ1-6	TGCGCCAGCAGTGAACGGGACAGCTATAATTCACCCCTCCACTTT	CASSERDSYNSPLHF
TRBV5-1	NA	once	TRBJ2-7	TGCGCCAGCAGGTCCCGGGACGGGTACTACGAGCAGTACTTC	CASRSRDGYYEQYF
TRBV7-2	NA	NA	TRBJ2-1	TGTGCCAGCAGCCCCCGGCCTTCGTCCTCTTACAATGAGCAGTTCTTC	CASSPRPSSSYNEQFF
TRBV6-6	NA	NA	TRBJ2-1	TGTGCCAGCAGTGACTCGGGCGGGGACAATGAGCAGTTCTTC	CASSDSGGDNEQFF
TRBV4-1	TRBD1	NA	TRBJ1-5	TGCGCCAGCAGCCAAAACAGGGGTAGCAATCAGCCCCAGCATTTT	CASSQNRGSNQPQHF
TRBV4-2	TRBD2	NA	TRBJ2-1	TGTGCCAGCAGCCAAGCAATGACTAGCGGGGGGTTTGAGCAGTTCTTC	CASSQAMTSGGFEQFF
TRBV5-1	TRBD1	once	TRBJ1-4	TGCGCCAGCAGCTTGGGACCAACAGGGGAGTACACCAAGTTTTTT	CASSLGPTGEYTKFF
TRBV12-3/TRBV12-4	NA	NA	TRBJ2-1	TGTGCCAGCAAAGGCGCTGAGCAGTTCTTC	CASKGAEQFF
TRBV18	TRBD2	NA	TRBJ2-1	TGTGCCAGCTCACCACAAAGGGGAGGGATCGATGAGCAGTTCTTC	CASSPQRGGIDEQFF
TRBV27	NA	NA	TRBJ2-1	TGTGCCAGCAGCCAGTCTAGCGGAGGGGGTCACGCGCAGTTCTTC	CASSQSSGGGHAQFF
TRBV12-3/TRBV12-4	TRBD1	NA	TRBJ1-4	TGTGCCAGCAGTTTTACAGGGGGCGGTGAAAAACTGTTTTTT	CASSFTGGGEKLFF
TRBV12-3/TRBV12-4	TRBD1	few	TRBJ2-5	TGTGCCAGCAGTTTACCCGGGACAGGGGTGGAGACCCAGTACTTC	CASSLPGTGVETQYF
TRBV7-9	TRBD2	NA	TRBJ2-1	TGTGCCAGCAGCCCCCTACTGCCCCGGGGGGGCGATCTCAATGAGCAGTTCTTC	CASSPLLPRGGDLNEQFF
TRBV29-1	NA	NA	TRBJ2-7	TGCAGCGTTTACCGGGAAGATGGATACGAGCAGTACTTC	CSVYREDGYEQYF
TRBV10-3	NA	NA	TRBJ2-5	TGTGCCATCAGCTCAGACTCTCTGGCCCAAGAGACCCAGTACTTC	CAISSDSLAQETQYF
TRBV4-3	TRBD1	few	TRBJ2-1	TGCGCCAGCAGCCAAGGGGACAGGTTGTTAGGCAATGAGCAGTTCTTC	CASSQGDRLLGNEQFF
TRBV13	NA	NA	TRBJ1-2	TGTGCCAGCAGCTTAGGTTTAACCACCAATCCATATGGCTACACCTTC	CASSLGLTTNPYGYTF
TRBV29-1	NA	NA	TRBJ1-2	TGCAGCGCCACGGGACATTTCGCGGGCTACACCTTC	CSATGHFAGYTF
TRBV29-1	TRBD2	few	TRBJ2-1	TGCAGCGCAACTAGCGGGAGTACTTACAATGAGCAGTTCTTC	CSATSGSTYNEQFF
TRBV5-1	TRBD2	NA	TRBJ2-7	TGCGCCAGCAGCTTGGCGTCGACTAGCGGACTGGAGCAGTACTTC	CASSLASTSGLEQYF
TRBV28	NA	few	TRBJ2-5	TGTGCCGGCAAGCCCTCGACTAGTGTGGAGACCCAGTACTTC	CAGKPSTSVETQYF
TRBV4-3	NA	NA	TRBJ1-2	TGCGCCAGCGGTACTAACTATGGCTACACCTTC	CASGTNYGYTF
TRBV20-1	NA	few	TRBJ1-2	TGCAGTGCTACCGGACAGACCTATGGCTACACCTTC	CSATGQTYGYTF
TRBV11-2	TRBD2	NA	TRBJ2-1	TGTGCCGGCAGCTTCAGCGGGAGGGTTGGGGATGAGCAGTTCTTC	CAGSFSGRVGDEQFF
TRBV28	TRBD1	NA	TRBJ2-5	TGTGCCAGCAGCACCTACAGGGGCAATTACCAAGAGACCCAGTACTTC	CASSTYRGNYQETQYF
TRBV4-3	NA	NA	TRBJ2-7	TGCGCCAGCAGCCACTCCGGGGGACAGAGGGAGTACGAGCAGTACTTC	CASSHSGGQREYEQYF
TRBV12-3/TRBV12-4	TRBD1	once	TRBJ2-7	TGTGCCAGCGATGCCCGAGACAGGGGTTCCTACAATGAGCAGTACTTC	CASDARDRGSYNEQYF
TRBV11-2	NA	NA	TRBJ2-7	TGTGCCAGCAGCTTAAAGATCGAGTTGGGAGGTTTCGAGCAGTACTTC	CASSLKIELGGFEQYF
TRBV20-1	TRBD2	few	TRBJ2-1	TGCAGTGCTAGAGAAGGGACTACTAATGAGCAGTTCTTC	CSAREGTTNEQFF
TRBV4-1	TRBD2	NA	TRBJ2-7	TGCGCCAGCAGCCCCAGTAGCGGGGGGGCCTCCTACGAGCAGTACTTC	CASSPSSGGASYEQYF